A selection of T cell receptor beta chains follows, all from one sample in a study of identical twins. Each CDR3 protein is one row after TCRdb ran MiXCR on the 5' RACE reads. This table has some 790,000 distinct CDR3 sequences, roughly 18% appearing once. These records were also assigned to another study, of T cells expressing NK-cell markers.

What was sequenced was PBMCs. These receptors were obtained from a young woman in good health. Each CDR3 is given with its conserved first and last residue. D genes are given only for firm matches. Size values are once, few and many counts, or a class for expanded clones, and some rows have none.

D gene,V gene,J gene,clone size,CDR3 protein,CDR3 DNA
-,TRBV2,TRBJ2-4,-,CASTLEVINIQYF,TGTGCCAGCACTCTAGAAGTCATAAACATTCAGTACTTC
-,TRBV29-1,TRBJ2-7,few,CSVCQRAATEQYF,TGCAGCGTTTGCCAAAGGGCAGCGACTGAGCAGTACTTC
-,TRBV5-5,TRBJ1-1,-,CASLGLSTEAFF,TGTGCCAGCCTTGGTTTGAGCACTGAAGCTTTCTTT
TRBD1,TRBV2,TRBJ2-7,-,CARSGQGLNEQYF,TGTGCCAGATCGGGACAGGGTCTGAACGAGCAGTACTTC
-,TRBV30,TRBJ2-7,few,CAWSGPSTSYEQYF,TGTGCCTGGAGTGGACCGTCAACCTCCTACGAGCAGTACTTC
TRBD2,TRBV12-3/TRBV12-4,TRBJ2-1,-,CASSFAGVRREQFF,TGTGCCAGCAGTTTCGCGGGGGTCCGGAGGGAGCAGTTCTTC
TRBD2,TRBV2,TRBJ2-1,few,CASSESSGGFNEQFF,TGTGCCAGCAGTGAAAGTAGCGGGGGGTTCAATGAGCAGTTCTTC
-,TRBV2,TRBJ2-1,few,CATRPTYNEQFF,TGTGCCACCAGACCGACCTACAATGAGCAGTTCTTC
-,TRBV12-3/TRBV12-4,TRBJ2-3,many,CASRVPGTRDTQYF,TGTGCCAGCAGGGTACCGGGGACAAGGGATACGCAGTATTTT
-,TRBV7-6,TRBJ2-2,few,CASSLARGSSEGLFF,TGTGCCAGCAGCTTAGCCCGGGGAAGCTCGGAGGGGCTGTTTTTT
-,TRBV3-1,TRBJ1-1,-,CACCQAVTGATEAFF,TGTGCCTGCTGCCAAGCGGTGACCGGAGCTACTGAAGCTTTCTTT
TRBD1,TRBV7-2,TRBJ1-5,-,CASSLGQGANQPQHF,TGTGCCAGCAGCTTAGGACAGGGGGCGAATCAGCCCCAGCATTTT
-,TRBV10-3,TRBJ2-7,few,CAISDKEDEQYF,TGTGCCATCAGTGATAAAGAGGACGAGCAGTACTTC
-,TRBV12-3/TRBV12-4,TRBJ1-4,-,CASSLNVVNEKLFF,TGTGCCAGCAGTTTGAATGTGGTAAACGAAAAACTGTTTTTT
TRBD2,TRBV20-1,TRBJ2-5,many,CSASDGLAGETQYF,TGCAGTGCTAGTGACGGACTAGCGGGGGAGACCCAGTACTTC
TRBD1,TRBV5-1,TRBJ2-3,few,CASSPGTGDRTDTQYF,TGCGCCAGCAGCCCAGGGACAGGGGATCGCACAGATACGCAGTATTTT
TRBD1,TRBV7-9,TRBJ2-7,-,CASSRQGVIRYEQYF,TGTGCCAGCAGCCGACAGGGGGTTATACGGTACGAGCAGTACTTC
-,TRBV3-1,TRBJ2-1,-,CASSQATDSYNEQFF,TGTGCCAGCAGCCAAGCCACCGACTCCTACAATGAGCAGTTCTTC
TRBD2,TRBV7-9,TRBJ2-1,-,CASNRGVLDEQFF,TGTGCCAGCAACCGGGGGGTTCTCGATGAGCAGTTCTTC
TRBD2,TRBV7-2,TRBJ2-7,-,CASSLDTSGRGEQYF,TGTGCCAGCAGCTTAGACACTAGCGGGAGAGGCGAGCAGTACTTC
-,TRBV12-3/TRBV12-4,TRBJ2-5,few,CASSQTGKETQYF,TGTGCCAGCAGTCAAACAGGGAAAGAGACCCAGTACTTC
TRBD2,TRBV12-3/TRBV12-4,TRBJ2-3,few,CASRRLAGLGTDTQYF,TGTGCCAGCAGGCGGCTAGCGGGATTGGGGACAGATACGCAGTATTTT
TRBD2,TRBV14,TRBJ2-3,-,CASSQEGGTSGSTDTQYF,TGTGCCAGCAGCCAAGAGGGCGGAACTAGCGGGAGCACAGATACGCAGTATTTT
TRBD2,TRBV6-2/TRBV6-3,TRBJ2-7,-,CASSYSIPSGLSSYEQYF,TGTGCCAGCAGTTACTCAATTCCTAGCGGGTTGAGCTCCTACGAGCAGTACTTC
TRBD2,TRBV5-1,TRBJ2-5,few,CASTELAGETQYF,TGCGCCAGCACCGAACTAGCGGGGGAGACCCAGTACTTC
-,TRBV7-9,TRBJ1-1,few,CASSQPSYLSWGVEAFF,TGTGCCAGCAGCCAGCCCTCATACTTAAGTTGGGGTGTCGAAGCTTTCTTT
TRBD2,TRBV5-1,TRBJ2-1,-,CASSFSGRVAYNEQFF,TGCGCCAGCAGCTTTAGCGGGAGGGTCGCCTACAATGAGCAGTTCTTC
-,TRBV20-1,TRBJ2-5,-,CSARLALGETQYF,TGCAGTGCTAGGCTAGCGTTAGGAGAGACCCAGTACTTC
-,TRBV12-5,TRBJ1-2,few,CASGLLSGNYGYTF,TGTGCTAGTGGTTTATTGTCAGGGAACTATGGCTACACCTTC
-,TRBV29-1,TRBJ1-3,-,CSVEHRERRNTIYF,TGCAGCGTTGAACACAGGGAACGGAGAAACACCATATATTTT
TRBD1,TRBV6-1,TRBJ1-6,few,CASRRTGLGSPLHF,TGTGCCAGCAGAAGGACAGGGCTCGGTTCACCCCTCCACTTT
-,TRBV29-1,TRBJ2-7,few,CSVDGGYEQYF,TGCAGCGTTGACGGCGGCTACGAGCAGTACTTC
-,TRBV6-1,TRBJ2-1,-,CASTKTSSDYNEQFF,TGTGCCAGCACCAAAACTAGCAGCGACTACAATGAGCAGTTCTTC
-,TRBV20-1,TRBJ1-1,few,CSAREAREDTEAFF,TGCAGTGCTAGAGAGGCCAGGGAGGACACTGAAGCTTTCTTT
-,TRBV6-5,TRBJ2-7,-,CASSYQGIRNYEQYF,TGTGCCAGCAGTTACCAGGGCATCCGAAACTACGAGCAGTACTTC
TRBD1,TRBV20-1,TRBJ2-7,-,CSATRDRNPREQYF,TGCAGTGCTACCCGGGACAGGAACCCTCGCGAGCAGTACTTC
-,TRBV20-1,TRBJ2-7,-,CSVSGGGGYEQYF,TGCAGTGTCAGTGGGGGGGGCGGATACGAGCAGTACTTC
TRBD1,TRBV7-3,TRBJ1-2,-,CASSLGGQGRYGYTF,TGTGCCAGCAGCTTAGGGGGACAGGGTCGGTATGGCTACACCTTC
-,TRBV7-2,TRBJ2-2,-,CASRQPGDPNTGELFF,TGTGCCAGCAGACAGCCCGGCGACCCGAACACCGGGGAGCTGTTTTTT
-,TRBV4-2,TRBJ2-3,few,CASSQESEGADTQYF,TGTGCCAGCAGCCAAGAGAGTGAAGGAGCCGATACGCAGTATTTT
-,TRBV15,TRBJ2-1,few,CATRPGQYNEQFF,TGTGCCACCCGGCCCGGACAGTACAATGAGCAGTTCTTC
-,TRBV5-1,TRBJ1-6,few,CASSLEIRSPLHF,TGCGCCAGCAGCTTGGAGATCCGATCACCCCTCCACTTT
-,TRBV9,TRBJ2-4,few,CASSVTARDIQYF,TGTGCCAGCAGCGTAACGGCGCGGGACATTCAGTACTTC
TRBD2,TRBV4-3,TRBJ2-3,few,CASSPLLAGGGDTQYF,TGCGCCAGCAGCCCTTTACTAGCGGGGGGAGGAGATACGCAGTATTTT
-,TRBV15,TRBJ2-7,-,CATSRDRGPYEQYF,TGTGCCACCAGCAGAGATAGGGGTCCCTACGAGCAGTACTTC
-,TRBV11-2,TRBJ1-2,-,CASLPVLGGGDYGYTF,TGTGCCAGCTTGCCCGTTCTGGGGGGCGGGGACTATGGCTACACCTTC
-,TRBV20-1,TRBJ2-7,few,CSAPLAAGGSYEQYF,TGCAGTGCCCCACTAGCGGCAGGGGGCTCCTACGAGCAGTACTTC
TRBD2,TRBV7-9,TRBJ2-7,-,CASSSTGTSGNYEQYF,TGTGCCAGCAGCTCAACCGGGACTAGCGGTAACTACGAGCAGTACTTC
-,TRBV2,TRBJ1-1,few,CASSERSSGAFF,TGTGCCAGCAGTGAAAGAAGTTCTGGCGCTTTCTTT
-,TRBV6-1,TRBJ2-5,-,CASTRAAASQETQYF,TGTGCCAGCACCCGCGCCGCCGCCTCCCAAGAGACCCAGTACTTC
-,TRBV6-5,TRBJ2-7,-,CASSSLVVSPYEQYF,TGTGCCAGCAGTTCCCTAGTAGTAAGTCCCTACGAGCAGTACTTC
-,TRBV10-3,TRBJ1-1,few,CAISDIRVRMNTEAFF,TGTGCCATCAGTGATATAAGGGTCAGAATGAACACTGAAGCTTTCTTT
-,TRBV7-2,TRBJ2-1,few,CASSHWTVENEQFF,TGTGCCAGCAGCCATTGGACAGTGGAGAATGAGCAGTTCTTC
-,TRBV11-3,TRBJ2-2,few,CASDAGPNTGELFF,TGTGCCAGTGACGCCGGGCCGAACACCGGGGAGCTGTTTTTT